This T cell receptor (beta chain) was documented in a study of cytomegalovirus exposure and HLA in healthy donors. V gave up 2 bases and J gave up 2 bases, with 16 bases separating them. This CDR3 is built from 17 residues. From germline, CDR1 is SEHNR and CDR2 FQNEAQ (reference sequence). The PCR had 60 Vbeta and 13 Jbeta primers. Measured with immunoSEQ multiplex PCR; TCRdb has only the in-frame clones, and not every one. The sample contains approximately 92,000 clones, roughly 79% of which appear only once. The V gene is TRBV7-9, the J gene TRBJ2-4; D is possibly TRBD2 (5 bases). The receptor's source is a woman in her 70s in good health and CMV-seropositive. The sample taken for sequencing was PBMCs. In DNA, the CDR3 is TGTGCCAGCAGCTTAATGGTGGGAAGAGGGACCAAAAACATTCAGTACTTC. This encodes CASSLMVGRGTKNIQYF.